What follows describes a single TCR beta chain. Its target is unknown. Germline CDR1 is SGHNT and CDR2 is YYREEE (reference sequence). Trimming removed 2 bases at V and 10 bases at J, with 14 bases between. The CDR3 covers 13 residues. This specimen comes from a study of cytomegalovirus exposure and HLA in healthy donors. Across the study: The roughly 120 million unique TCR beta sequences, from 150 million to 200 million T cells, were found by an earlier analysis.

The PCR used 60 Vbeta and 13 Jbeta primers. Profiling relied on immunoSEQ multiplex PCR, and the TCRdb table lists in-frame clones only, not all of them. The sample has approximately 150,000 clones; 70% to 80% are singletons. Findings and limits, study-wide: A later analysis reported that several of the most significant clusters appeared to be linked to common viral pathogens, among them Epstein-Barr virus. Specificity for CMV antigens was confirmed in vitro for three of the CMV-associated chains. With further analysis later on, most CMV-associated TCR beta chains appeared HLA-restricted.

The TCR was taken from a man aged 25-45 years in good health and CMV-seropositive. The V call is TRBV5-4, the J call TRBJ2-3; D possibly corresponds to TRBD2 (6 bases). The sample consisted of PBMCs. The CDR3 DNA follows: TGTGCCAGCAGCTTTGAGGGGACTCCCGCGCAGTATTTT. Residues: CASSFEGTPAQYF.